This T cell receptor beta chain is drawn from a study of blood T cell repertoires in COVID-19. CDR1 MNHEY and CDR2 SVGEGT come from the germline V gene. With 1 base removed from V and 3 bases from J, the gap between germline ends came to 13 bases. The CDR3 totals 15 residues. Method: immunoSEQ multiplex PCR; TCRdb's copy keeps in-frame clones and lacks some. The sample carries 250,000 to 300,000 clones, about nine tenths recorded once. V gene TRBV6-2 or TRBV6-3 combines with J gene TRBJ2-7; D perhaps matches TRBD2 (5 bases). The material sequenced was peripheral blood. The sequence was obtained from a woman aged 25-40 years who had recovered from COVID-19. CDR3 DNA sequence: TGTGCCAGCAGTTACTTTCAGACGGGAAACTACGAGCAGTACTTC. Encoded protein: CASSYFQTGNYEQYF.